What follows are 32 T cell receptor beta chains derived from one specimen sequenced in a study of glioma-infiltrating T cells after dendritic cell vaccination. Assay: immunoSEQ multiplex PCR; the TCRdb copy retains only in-frame clones and omits some. The sample holds some 90,000 clones; roughly 77% are singletons and the top ten take less than 2.5%. Time point given: after dendritic cell vaccination, including at tumor progression/relapse. Source: blood, taken after dendritic cell vaccination. The receptors here all came from a human donor with glioblastoma.

The rearrangement joins TRBV2 to TRBJ1-5; D might be TRBD1 (5 bases). The germline V and J ends were trimmed by 2 bases and 7 bases, with 9 bases remaining between them. CDR3 size: 13 residues. From germline, CDR1 is SNHLY and CDR2 FYNNEI. The CDR3 DNA reads as TGTGCCAGCAGTGAAAGGGGTCGACAGCCCCAGCATTTT. Amino acids: CASSERGRQPQHF.

This clone was seen a handful of times. V usage is TRBV19 and J usage is TRBJ1-6; the match to TRBD1 covers 7 bases. CDR3 size: 14 residues. V gave up 8 bases and J gave up 6 bases; unmatched junction bases: 7. From germline, CDR1 is LNHDA and CDR2 SQIVND (reference sequence). CDR3 nucleotide sequence: TGTGCCAGTGCGCAGGGGGTAGGTAATTCACCCCTCCACTTT. Its translation: CASAQGVGNSPLHF.

The chain is built from TRBV5-4 and TRBJ2-7; maybe TRBD2 (6 bases). The CDR3 is 14 residues long. Deletions cut 1 base from V and 4 bases from J, with 12 bases between. Germline lookup yields CDR1 SGHNT and CDR2 YYREEE (reference sequence). The CDR3 reads CASSLPGERYEQYF. The DNA of the CDR3 is TGTGCCAGCAGCTTGCCGGGGGAGAGGTACGAGCAGTACTTC.

This clone appeared a single time. The chain couples TRBV7-2 to TRBJ2-7; 10 positions agree with TRBD2. The CDR3 is 14 residues long. CDR1 and CDR2 (germline): SGHTA, FQGNSA. V lost 5 bases to trimming and J lost 6 bases; unmatched junction nucleotides: 7. CDR3 sequence reads: CASSRAGGPVEQYF. The CDR3, as DNA: TGTGCCAGCAGCCGAGCGGGGGGGCCCGTCGAGCAGTACTTC.

The chain has TRBV6-5 and TRBJ2-1; a weak D match, TRBD2 (6 bases). Trimming took 2 bases from V and 6 from J, leaving 14 bases between them. The CDR3 contains 15 residues. CDR1 and CDR2 from the germline V gene are MNHEY and SVGAGI. CDR3 nucleotides: TGTGCCAGCAGTTACCCGGGGAGGAAGAGCAATGAGCAGTTCTTC. As protein: CASSYPGRKSNEQFF.

This clone was recorded once. The V and J genes are TRBV7-8 and TRBJ2-1; 7 bases are a match to TRBD2. Germline CDR1 and CDR2: SGHVS and FQNEAQ. This CDR3 has 12 amino acids. The V and J ends lost 4 bases and 10 bases, in that order; junction bases with no gene match: 4. The CDR3 DNA follows: TGTGCCAGCAGCTCGGTCGGGGGGGAGCAGTTCTTC. Its protein is CASSSVGGEQFF.

This rearrangement joins TRBV6-1 to TRBJ1-6; TRBD1 matches 8 bases. V shed 2 bases, J shed 10 bases, and the junction held 7 bases outside the gene matches. This CDR3 spans 15 amino acids. Germline V gene data show CDR1 as MNHNS and CDR2 as SASEGT. CDR3 region: CASSEMGQVNSPLHF. CDR3 nucleotide sequence: TGTGCCAGCAGTGAAATGGGACAGGTCAACTCACCCCTCCACTTT.

This clone turned up a few times. CDR3 in DNA: TGTGCCAGCAGCTTAGTTGGGACAGGGGGCCCCACAGATACGCAGTATTTT. As protein: CASSLVGTGGPTDTQYF. This chain connects TRBV11-2 to TRBJ2-3, with 12 bases aligning to TRBD1. This CDR3 is 17 amino acids long. Germline CDR1 reads SGHAT; CDR2 reads FQNNGV. J gave up 2 bases and V 1 base, and 4 bases lay outside the gene matches.

CDR3 loop: CASSEKQHPRGKQFF. The CDR3 nucleotides read TGCGCCAGCAGTGAGAAACAGCACCCTCGGGGGAAGCAGTTCTTC. The chain carries TRBV10-1 and TRBJ2-1; tentatively, D is TRBD2 (6 bases). This CDR3 is built from 15 residues. Germline V gene sequence: CDR1 WNHNN, CDR2 SYGVQD (reference sequence). V lost 2 bases, J lost 11 bases, and 19 bases lay in between.

The chain links TRBV10-2 to TRBJ1-1; D remains ambiguous. This CDR3 contains 13 residues. Germline lookup yields CDR1 WSHSY and CDR2 SAAADI. Trimming left V 3 bases short and J 5 bases short, with 10 bases between. In DNA form, the CDR3 reads TGCGCCAGCAGTGAAGCAGGTTCGACTGAAGCTTTCTTT. It yields the protein CASSEAGSTEAFF.

The genes are TRBV25-1 and TRBJ1-1, with 10 bases lining up with TRBD1. The CDR3 sequence is 14 residues long. V trimming: 6 bases; J trimming: 4 bases; junction bases outside the gene matches: 5. Germline assignment: CDR1 MGHDK and CDR2 SYGVNS. In nucleotides, the CDR3 is TGTGCCAGCAGACCGACAGGGGGCGGCACTGAAGCTTTCTTT. Amino acids: CASRPTGGGTEAFF.

The rearrangement links TRBV10-3 to TRBJ1-1; D may be TRBD1 (5 bases). CDR1 is ENHRY, CDR2 SYGVKD, per germline. This CDR3 contains 13 residues. Trimming took off 6 bases at V and 4 bases at J, with 12 bases between the two ends. The CDR3 loop reads CAIRTLDTTEAFF. In DNA, the CDR3 is TGTGCCATCAGGACCTTGGACACCACTGAAGCTTTCTTT.

The chain joins TRBV5-1 to TRBJ2-7; 7 bases are a match to TRBD2. CDR1 SGHRS and CDR2 YFSETQ come from the germline V gene. CDR3 length equals 14 residues. The trim removed 0 bases at V and 6 bases at J, leaving 6 bases unmatched. CDR3 bases: TGCGCCAGCAGCTTGGGGGGTCCGGGGGGCGAGCAGTACGTC. This encodes CASSLGGPGGEQYV.

V gene TRBV6-1 combines with J gene TRBJ2-7; possible D gene TRBD2, 6 bases. The CDR3 has 13 residues. Deletions cut 10 bases from V and 2 bases from J, with 15 bases between. The germline V gene has CDR1 MNHNS and CDR2 SASEGT. This CDR3 reads CATLRREAYEQYF. Here the CDR3 DNA reads TGTGCCACACTTAGGAGGGAGGCCTACGAGCAGTACTTC.

J is TRBJ2-3 and V is TRBV19, with 8 bases that match TRBD2. V lost 7 bases to trimming and J lost 3 bases; unmatched junction nucleotides: 3. In germline, CDR1 is LNHDA, CDR2 SQIVND (reference sequence). This CDR3 has 13 residues. The DNA of the CDR3 is TGTGCCAGTAAGGCGGGAGGTACAGATACGCAGTATTTT. It encodes CASKAGGTDTQYF.

The chain joins TRBV5-1 to TRBJ2-2; the D is unclear. The V and J ends lost 3 bases and 5 bases respectively, with 14 bases between them. This CDR3 spans 15 amino acids. The germline V gene has CDR1 SGHRS and CDR2 YFSETQ. The CDR3 nucleotides read TGCGCCAGCAGCTCGCTCCAGGTCACTACCGGGGAGCTGTTTTTT. Its translation: CASSSLQVTTGELFF.

The chain combines TRBV9 with TRBJ1-2, with 8 bases identical to TRBD1. Unmatched junction bases numbered 8, after V lost 4 bases and J lost 6 bases. The CDR3 sequence is 14 residues long. Germline V gene sequence: CDR1 SGDLS, CDR2 YYNGEE. CDR3 nucleotide sequence: TGTGCCAGCAGCCTAGGACAGGGCGAAAATGGCTACACCTTC. The encoded protein is CASSLGQGENGYTF.

This sequence joins TRBV19 and TRBJ1-1; D is possibly TRBD1 (5 bases). From germline, CDR1 is LNHDA and CDR2 SQIVND (reference sequence). V gave up 6 bases and J gave up 2 bases, with 16 bases separating them. This CDR3 has 15 amino acids. The CDR3 protein is CASRRKDSQNTEAFF. CDR3 sequence (DNA): TGTGCCAGTAGACGAAAAGACAGCCAAAACACTGAAGCTTTCTTT.

The genes are TRBV5-1 and TRBJ1-3; D remains ambiguous. V lost 4 bases and J 0 bases, leaving 8 bases between the germline ends. The CDR3 extends over 14 amino acids. Per germline, CDR1 SGHRS and CDR2 YFSETQ. CDR3 DNA sequence: TGCGCCAGCAGCCCCGGGTCCTCTGGAAACACCATATATTTT. It translates to CASSPGSSGNTIYF.

The CDR3 nucleotides are TGCGCCAGCAGCTCAAGAACCGGGACAGAAATGACCGGGGAGCTGTTTTTT. This encodes CASSSRTGTEMTGELFF. The V call is TRBV5-1, the J call TRBJ2-2, with 7 positions matching TRBD1. Germline V gene lookup returns CDR1 SGHRS and CDR2 YFSETQ. Germline trimming cut 3 bases from V and 5 bases from J; bases unmatched to any gene: 13. The CDR3 consists of 17 residues.

This chain joins TRBV7-2 and TRBJ1-5; 8 bases line up with TRBD1. Germline CDR1 is SGHTA and CDR2 is FQGNSA. Trimming removed 4 bases from V and 6 bases from J; junction bases left unmatched: 11. The CDR3 is 16 residues long. CDR3 sequence: CASSYTSGGSGQPQHF. CDR3 coding DNA: TGTGCCAGCAGCTATACTTCAGGGGGCTCAGGTCAGCCCCAGCATTTT.

V and J are TRBV6-5 and TRBJ2-1; D unclear. Trimming took off 3 bases at V and 8 bases at J, with 5 bases between the two ends. The germline CDR1 and CDR2 sequences are MNHEY and SVGAGI. This CDR3 comprises 11 residues. The CDR3 spells CASSYLHEQFF. The CDR3 DNA is TGTGCCAGCAGTTATCTCCATGAGCAGTTCTTC.

The chain is built from TRBV13 and TRBJ1-1; D perhaps matches TRBD1 (5 bases). CDR1 and CDR2 (germline): PRHDT, FYEKMQ (reference sequence). CDR3 length: 15 amino acids. The ends were cut back, 2 bases at V and 1 base at J, with 11 bases in the middle. The CDR3 DNA reads TGTGCCAGCAGCTTAAGGGGCGGGGGGAACACTGAAGCTTTCTTT. Its protein product is CASSLRGGGNTEAFF.

The V and J genes are TRBV30 and TRBJ2-2; tentatively, D is TRBD2 (5 bases). CDR3 length: 14 amino acids. Germline V gene data show CDR1 as GTSNPN and CDR2 as SVGIG (reference sequence). With 8 bases removed from V and 4 bases from J, the gap between germline ends came to 17 bases. DNA of the CDR3: TGTGCCCGGACGGGATTTACGGGCACCGGGGAGCTGTTTTTT. Its translation is CARTGFTGTGELFF. Filled out from reference TRBV30 and TRBJ2-2, the complete variable domain reads SQTIHQWPATLVQPVGSPLSLECTVEGTSNPNLYWYRQAAGRGLQLLFYSVGIGQISSEVPQNLSASRPQDRQFILSSKKLLLSDSGFYLCARTGFTGTGELFFGEGSRLTVL.

This clone has a count of ten or more. The chain couples TRBV11-3 to TRBJ1-5; D ambiguous. The CDR3 totals 13 residues. V lost 5 bases to trimming and J lost 5 bases, with 10 bases between them. Germline V gene sequence: CDR1 SGHNT, CDR2 YENEEA. The CDR3 DNA reads TGTGCCAGCAGCGCCCACTTCTATCAGCCCCAGCATTTT. Translation gives CASSAHFYQPQHF. The whole variable domain, filled in from reference TRBV11-3 and TRBJ1-5, reads EAGVVQSPRYKIIEKKQPVAFWCNPISGHNTLYWYLQNLGQGPELLIRYENEEAVDDSQLPKDRFSAERLKGVDSTLKIQPAELGDSAVYLCASSAHFYQPQHFGDGTRLSIL.

J is TRBJ2-5 and V is TRBV2; unclear D gene. Germline values: CDR1 SNHLY, CDR2 FYNNEI. Trimming took 1 base from V and 0 from J, leaving 6 bases between them. The length of the CDR3 is 14 residues. CDR3 coding DNA: TGTGCCAGCAGTGAAGACAGAAACCAAGAGACCCAGTACTTC. It yields the protein CASSEDRNQETQYF.

The gene calls are TRBV7-8 and TRBJ2-7; TRBD1 agrees at 7 bases. V lost 0 bases to trimming and J lost 2 bases; unmatched junction nucleotides: 7. Germline loops: CDR1 SGHVS, CDR2 FQNEAQ. The CDR3 consists of 16 residues. The CDR3 here is CASSLAGTAIPYEQYF. CDR3 in DNA: TGTGCCAGCAGCTTAGCGGGGACAGCGATTCCCTACGAGCAGTACTTC.

The V and J genes are TRBV9 and TRBJ2-5; a weak D match, TRBD2 (6 bases). CDR3 length: 14 amino acids. The germline V and J ends were trimmed by 3 bases and 2 bases, with 11 bases remaining between them. Germline values: CDR1 SGDLS, CDR2 YYNGEE. The CDR3 sequence is CASSAGTYQETQYF. The CDR3 coding sequence is TGTGCCAGCAGCGCCGGGACTTATCAAGAGACCCAGTACTTC. Full variable domain (outside the CDR3, taken from reference TRBV9 and TRBJ2-5): DSGVTQTPKHLITATGQRVTLRCSPRSGDLSVYWYQQSLDQGLQFLIQYYNGEERAKGNILERFSAQQFPDLHSELNLSSLELGDSALYFCASSAGTYQETQYFGPGTRLLVL.

This chain uses TRBV5-6 with TRBJ2-2; 7 positions agree with TRBD1. The CDR3 has 16 amino acids. Trimming cost V 0 bases and J 5 bases; bases outside gene matches: 7. Germline assignment: CDR1 SGHDT and CDR2 YYEEEE. In DNA form, the CDR3 reads TGTGCCAGCAGCTTGGGGGGACAGCTATATACCGGGGAGCTGTTTTTT. This encodes CASSLGGQLYTGELFF.

The chain links TRBV29-1 to TRBJ2-5; 7 positions agree with TRBD1. Unmatched junction bases numbered 5, after V lost 4 bases and J lost 0 bases. Germline loops: CDR1 SQVTM, CDR2 ANQGSEA. This CDR3 is built from 14 residues. The CDR3 nucleotides are TGCAGCGTTGCTACACAGGGGTACCAAGAGACCCAGTACTTC. Protein: CSVATQGYQETQYF.

The chain has TRBV19 and TRBJ1-4; D possibly corresponds to TRBD1 (5 bases). V was shortened by 5 bases and J by 7 bases, with 14 bases between the two germline ends. The germline V gene has CDR1 LNHDA and CDR2 SQIVND (reference sequence). The CDR3 consists of 14 residues. The CDR3 region has the DNA TGTGCCAGTAGTCCGACAGTAGGTCGTGAAAAACTGTTTTTT. Translated, it gives CASSPTVGREKLFF.

This clone was seen a handful of times. This chain uses TRBV19 with TRBJ2-3, with D possibly TRBD2 on 5 matching bases. Between the trimmed V and J ends, which lost 0 bases and 1 base, there was a span of 11 bases. Germline lookup yields CDR1 LNHDA and CDR2 SQIVND (reference sequence). This CDR3 is 16 amino acids long. This CDR3 reads CASSIDRGTRTDTQYF. The CDR3 DNA reads TGTGCCAGTAGTATAGATCGGGGAACACGCACAGATACGCAGTATTTT.